These T cell receptor beta chains were read from a single sample in a study of blood T cell repertoires in COVID-19. Sequenced by immunoSEQ multiplex PCR; TCRdb stores in-frame clones only, minus some. In the table there are almost 250,000 clones, about 89% of which are singletons. The sample consisted of PBMCs or T cells enriched from blood (not recorded which). These receptors all come from a woman aged 25 to 39 who had recovered from COVID-19. CDR3s include the opening cysteine and the closing phenylalanine or tryptophan. The D gene is left open where the match is weak.

D,J,V,CDR3,DNA
NA,TRBJ1-2,TRBV6-5,CASSQSLRGAQFKIF,TGTGCCAGCAGTCAATCATTGCGGGGGGCCCAGTTTAAGATCTTC
NA,TRBJ1-1,TRBV4-3,CASSPHEANAEAFF,TGCGCCAGCAGCCCTCACGAGGCAAACGCTGAAGCTTTCTTT
NA,TRBJ2-1,TRBV27,CASREYNEQFF,TGTGCCAGCAGGGAGTACAATGAGCAGTTCTTC
TRBD2,TRBJ2-1,TRBV9,CASSVAAGESYNEQFF,TGTGCCAGCAGCGTAGCTGCGGGAGAGTCCTACAATGAGCAGTTCTTC
NA,TRBJ1-6,TRBV14,CASSQGGTYNSPLHF,TGTGCCAGCAGCCAAGGCGGAACCTATAATTCACCCCTCCACTTT
NA,TRBJ1-2,TRBV7-3,CASSLGAGNGYTF,TGTGCCAGCAGCTTAGGGGCGGGAAACGGCTACACCTTC
TRBD1,TRBJ2-7,TRBV11-2,CASSLAGTGVYEQYF,TGTGCCAGCAGCTTGGCCGGGACAGGGGTCTACGAGCAGTACTTC
TRBD2,TRBJ2-2,TRBV30,CAWSILALNTGELFF,TGTGCCTGGAGTATACTAGCGCTTAACACCGGGGAGCTGTTTTTT
NA,TRBJ2-1,TRBV3-1/TRBV3-2,CASSQRGAGVDSYNEQFF,TGTGCCAGCAGCCAAAGGGGGGCGGGAGTCGACTCCTACAATGAGCAGTTCTTC
NA,TRBJ2-1,TRBV27,CASRSIGGEQFF,TGTGCCAGCAGATCAATCGGGGGAGAGCAGTTCTTC
NA,TRBJ1-6,TRBV18,CASSGEGDSPLHF,TGTGCCAGCTCCGGGGAGGGGGACTCACCCCTCCACTTT
TRBD1,TRBJ1-3,TRBV4-3,CASSQDGGTASGNTIYF,TGCGCCAGCAGCCAAGATGGGGGGACAGCGTCTGGAAACACCATATATTTT